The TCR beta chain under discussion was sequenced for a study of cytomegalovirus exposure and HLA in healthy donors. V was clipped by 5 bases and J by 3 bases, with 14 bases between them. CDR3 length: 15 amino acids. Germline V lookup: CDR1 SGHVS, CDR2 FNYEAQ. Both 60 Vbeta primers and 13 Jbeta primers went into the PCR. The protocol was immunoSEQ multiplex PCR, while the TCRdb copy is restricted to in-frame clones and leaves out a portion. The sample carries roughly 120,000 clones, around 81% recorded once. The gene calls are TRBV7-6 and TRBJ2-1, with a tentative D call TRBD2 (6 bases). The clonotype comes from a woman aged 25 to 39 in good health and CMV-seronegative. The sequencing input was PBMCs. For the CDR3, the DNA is TGTGCCAGCAGCCGGGGGTCGTCTAGCTACAATGAGCAGTTCTTC. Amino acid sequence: CASSRGSSSYNEQFF.